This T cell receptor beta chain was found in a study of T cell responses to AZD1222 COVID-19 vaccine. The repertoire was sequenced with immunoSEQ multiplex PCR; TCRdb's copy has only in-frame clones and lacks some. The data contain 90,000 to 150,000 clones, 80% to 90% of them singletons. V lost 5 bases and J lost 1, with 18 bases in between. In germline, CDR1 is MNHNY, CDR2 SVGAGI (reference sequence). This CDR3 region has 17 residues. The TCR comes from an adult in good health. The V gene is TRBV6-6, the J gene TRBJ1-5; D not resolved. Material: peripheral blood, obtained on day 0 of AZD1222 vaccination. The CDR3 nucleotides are TGTGCCAGCAGTCTCAGGTCAGGCATCGCGAGCAATCAGCCCCAGCATTTT. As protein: CASSLRSGIASNQPQHF.